This T cell receptor (beta chain) stems from a study of blood T cells in healthy people across ages. Study-wide results and limits: TCR beta diversity per million T cells fell roughly linearly with age. Long-lived donors carried more naive CD4+ cells and greater diversity than aged donors.

Then a second PCR, running roughly 6 to 11 cycles, was carried out with a sample-barcoded 5' primer and a J-beta primer mix. Every cDNA was tagged by a template-switch adaptor with 12 random nucleotides. One entry per CDR3 protein results from TCRdb running MiXCR on the 5' RACE reads. This table has 730,000 or so distinct CDR3 sequences, 43% appearing once. CDR3 length equals 15 residues. CDR1 is MNHEY, CDR2 SMNVEV, per germline (reference sequence). Trimming stripped 3 bases from V and 7 bases from J, with 17 bases between. Turning to this clonotype: No antigen is known for it.

The receptor was derived from a woman aged 55-69 years in good health. The genes are TRBV27 and TRBJ2-3; D gene ambiguous. Material for sequencing was blood. As DNA, the CDR3 is TGTGCCAGCAGTTTGGGCAGGAAAGGAGCACATACGCAGTATTTT. Its translation is CASSLGRKGAHTQYF.